These 7 T cell receptor beta chains were sequenced from one sample in a study of T cells in Graves' hyperthyroidism and ophthalmopathy (dated by TCRdb to between 2019 and 2020). Libraries were constructed by multiplex PCR. TCRdb records Illumina HiSeq 2000 as the sequencer. Amplification of TCR beta CDR3 regions was carried out from RNA transcripts. For the first round of RT-PCR on the TCR CDR3, the HTBI primer set was used together with the Qiagen OneStep RT-PCR kit. TCRdb reprocessing: public reads trimmed at Q25 with fastp, clones called with MiXCR, in-frame beta chains kept. Identical CDR3 protein sequences are pooled into one entry, listed with their most common genes and DNA. Counted in this sample were around 520,000 distinct CDR3 sequences; under 15% of them appeared once. 15% to 20% of the sample belongs to the ten largest clones. Sequenced sample: blood. The receptors come from a woman aged 18-29 years with Graves' hyperthyroidism.

This clonotype was counted many times. V and J are TRBV30 and TRBJ1-2; D might be TRBD1 (6 bases). V lost 6 bases and J 5 bases, leaving 13 bases between the germline ends. The CDR3 contains 12 residues. Looked up from germline, CDR1 is GTSNPN and CDR2 is SVGIG (reference sequence). CDR3 coding DNA: TGTGCCTGCCCCAACGGACAGTATGGCTACACCTTC. Amino acids: CACPNGQYGYTF. Variable domain in full (rest from reference TRBV30 and TRBJ1-2): SQTIHQWPATLVQPVGSPLSLECTVEGTSNPNLYWYRQAAGRGLQLLFYSVGIGQISSEVPQNLSASRPQDRQFILSSKKLLLSDSGFYLCACPNGQYGYTFGSGTRLTVV.

The CDR3 protein is CATRPRTGHGYTF. CDR3 nucleotide sequence: TGTGCCACCAGACCCCGGACAGGGCATGGCTACACCTTC. The chain employs TRBV24-1 and TRBJ1-2; 8 bases map to TRBD1. The CDR3 loop spans 13 amino acids. The germline V gene has CDR1 KGHDR and CDR2 SFDVKD. Unmatched junction bases numbered 6, after V lost 7 bases and J lost 6 bases.

This clonotype was recorded at least ten times. The chain couples TRBV24-1 to TRBJ2-5, with D possibly being TRBD2 (5 bases). Trimming pared 2 bases from V and 3 bases from J, leaving 9 bases between. The CDR3 totals 14 residues. CDR1 KGHDR and CDR2 SFDVKD come from the germline V gene. The CDR3 nucleotides are TGTGCCACCAGTGATTCGGGAACAAAAGAGACCCAGTACTTC. Translation gives CATSDSGTKETQYF.

This clonotype was found a few times. The V call is TRBV27, the J call TRBJ2-7, with D maybe TRBD2 (5 bases). There are 13 residues in the CDR3. Germline-derived CDR1 and CDR2 are MNHEY and SMNVEV (reference sequence). V dropped 4 bases and J dropped 6 bases, with 13 bases sitting between them. As DNA, the CDR3 is TGTGCCAGCAGTTGGGATGGACTCCGCGAGCAGTACTTC. As protein: CASSWDGLREQYF.

This clonotype was recorded at least ten times. V gene TRBV20-1 combines with J gene TRBJ2-5, with TRBD2 identical over 15 bases. This CDR3 is 16 amino acids long. The ends lost 1 base at V and 5 bases at J; junction bases unmatched: 5. From germline, CDR1 is DFQATT and CDR2 SNEGSKA (reference sequence). In DNA, the CDR3 is TGCAGTGCTAGAGGGACTAGCGGGAGGGCTGGGGAGACCCAGTACTTC. Protein product: CSARGTSGRAGETQYF.

On this clonotype itself: Being one base from a much bigger clone, this may be a read error. The rearrangement joins TRBV27 to TRBJ2-3; no definite D call. The V end lost 4 bases, the J end lost 0 bases, and 11 bases lay between the germline ends. Germline V gives CDR1 MNHEY, CDR2 SMNVEV (reference sequence). The CDR3 totals 15 residues. Here the CDR3 DNA reads TGTGCCAGCAGTTCCGTCTGTGGGAGCACAGATACGCAGTATTTT. Translated: CASSSVCGSTDTQYF.

The CDR3 here is CASSIPGSGTAKNIQYF. The DNA of the CDR3 is TGTGCCAGTAGTATCCCGGGTAGCGGGACCGCCAAAAACATTCAGTACTTC. The V and J genes are TRBV19 and TRBJ2-4; 8 positions match TRBD2. Unmatched junction bases numbered 8, after V lost 3 bases and J lost 1 base. Germline CDR1 and CDR2: LNHDA and SQIVND (reference sequence). This CDR3 contains 17 residues.